Following are 8 T cell receptor beta chains from one sample sequenced in a study of blood T cell repertoires in COVID-19 (dated by TCRdb to the early 2020s). The method behind the library was the immunoSEQ multiplex PCR assay. This is the immuneACCESS table as TCRdb keeps it, with only in-frame sequences that have V and J called. A part of the clones is gone; compared with another copy, unresolved V genes explain less than half, and the rest is unexplained. The table for this sample lists 350,000 to 450,000 clones; more than 85% of them were counted only once. Jointly, the top ten make up 3% of the sample. Material for sequencing was peripheral blood. The receptors come from a human donor in a cohort sampled during active COVID-19.

CDR3 sequence: CASRSTGGYGYTF. The CDR3 bases are TGTGCCAGCAGGTCGACAGGGGGCTATGGCTACACCTTC. This rearrangement joins TRBV6-5 to TRBJ1-2; TRBD1 agrees at 9 bases. Per germline, CDR1 MNHEY and CDR2 SVGAGI. V was pared by 6 bases and J by 4 bases, with 3 bases of the junction left unmatched. The CDR3 runs to 13 residues.

The rearrangement joins TRBV19 to TRBJ2-1, with 10 positions matching TRBD1. Germline-derived CDR1 and CDR2 are LNHDA and SQIVND (reference sequence). Germline trimming cut 7 bases from V and 6 bases from J; bases unmatched to any gene: 6. The CDR3 is 14 amino acids. The CDR3 region is CASIRDRGSNEQFF. In nucleotides, the CDR3 is TGTGCCAGTATCAGGGACAGGGGTTCCAATGAGCAGTTCTTC.

This chain connects TRBV4-1 to TRBJ2-5; no reliable D call. Germline CDR1 is MGHRA and CDR2 is YSYEKL. The V gene lost 1 base and the J gene lost 2 bases, with 8 bases spanning the gap. The CDR3 totals 14 residues. CDR3 region: CASSQGFGQETQYF. The CDR3 DNA is TGCGCCAGCAGCCAAGGTTTCGGGCAAGAGACCCAGTACTTC.

This rearrangement joins TRBV30 to TRBJ1-3; D not resolved. V was clipped by 0 bases and J by 4 bases, with 16 bases between them. There are 16 residues in the CDR3. Germline lookup yields CDR1 GTSNPN and CDR2 SVGIG (reference sequence). DNA of the CDR3: TGTGCCTGGAGTGTTGGGGAGCCCGTGGGGGGAAACACCATATATTTT. Translation: CAWSVGEPVGGNTIYF.

A single count supports this clone. CDR3 DNA sequence: TGTGCCAGCAGCGTAAACTTAGCGGGGGATCGGTACTTC. It specifies CASSVNLAGDRYF. This chain links TRBV9 with TRBJ2-7; 9 bases match TRBD2. The germline CDR1 and CDR2 sequences are SGDLS and YYNGEE. V dropped 1 base and J dropped 12; count of bases not matched to a gene: 8. This CDR3 is built from 13 residues.

The chain recombines TRBV15 with TRBJ2-5; TRBD1 aligns across 7 bases. There are 14 residues in the CDR3. V was clipped by 3 bases and J by 3 bases; unmatched bases: 4. Germline V gene data show CDR1 as LNHNV and CDR2 as YYDKDF (reference sequence). The CDR3 is CATSRPDREETQYF. The CDR3 DNA reads TGTGCCACCAGCAGGCCCGACAGGGAAGAGACCCAGTACTTC.

The chain employs TRBV19 and TRBJ1-3; D possibly corresponds to TRBD1 (6 bases). CDR3 length: 14 amino acids. The V gene's germline CDR1 is LNHDA and CDR2 SQIVND (reference sequence). V lost 7 bases to trimming and J lost 0 bases, with 10 bases between them. This CDR3 is CASTSGDSGNTIYF. The CDR3 DNA follows: TGTGCCAGTACCTCAGGGGACTCTGGAAACACCATATATTTT.

V and J are TRBV6-5 and TRBJ2-2, with a weak D call TRBD1 (6 bases). V was shortened by 2 bases and J by 6 bases, with 16 bases between the two germline ends. This CDR3 is 16 amino acids long. Germline loops: CDR1 MNHEY, CDR2 SVGAGI. The CDR3 loop is CASSYVGQTSAGELFF. The DNA of the CDR3 is TGTGCCAGCAGTTACGTCGGACAGACCTCCGCCGGGGAGCTGTTTTTT.